The clone carrying this T cell receptor beta chain was counted between two and nine times. The method was immunoSEQ multiplex PCR; TCRdb's version includes in-frame clones alone and lacks a portion of them. Among some 190,000 clones listed, roughly 80% were seen once. The data were taken from a study of blood T cell repertoires in COVID-19. Unmatched junction bases numbered 9, after V lost 4 bases and J lost 5 bases. In germline, CDR1 is MDHEN, CDR2 SYDVKM. CDR3 size: 15 residues. The source is an elderly woman with COVID-19, enrolled during active disease. The chain is built from TRBV28 and TRBJ2-7; the match to TRBD1 covers 9 bases. Sequenced sample: peripheral blood. The CDR3 region has the DNA TGTGCCAGCAGTTCCCCCGGGACAGGGAGGAACGAGCAGTACTTC. Protein sequence: CASSSPGTGRNEQYF.